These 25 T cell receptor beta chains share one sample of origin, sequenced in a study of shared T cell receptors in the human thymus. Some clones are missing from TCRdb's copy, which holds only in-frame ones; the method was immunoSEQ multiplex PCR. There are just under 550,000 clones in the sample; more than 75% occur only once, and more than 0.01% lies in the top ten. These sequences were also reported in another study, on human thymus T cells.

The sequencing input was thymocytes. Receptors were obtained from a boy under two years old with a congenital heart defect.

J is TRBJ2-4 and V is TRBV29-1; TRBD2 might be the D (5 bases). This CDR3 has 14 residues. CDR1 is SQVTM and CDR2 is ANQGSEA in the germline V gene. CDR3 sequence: CSRGRGQSENIQYF. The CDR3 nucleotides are TGCTCCCGAGGGCGAGGGCAAAGTGAAAACATTCAGTACTTC.

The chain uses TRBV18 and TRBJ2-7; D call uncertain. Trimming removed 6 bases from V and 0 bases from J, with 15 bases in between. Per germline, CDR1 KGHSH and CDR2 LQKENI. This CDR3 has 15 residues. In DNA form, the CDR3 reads TGTGCCAGCTCGCGTAGCACTCGGAGCTCCTACGAGCAGTACTTC. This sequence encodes CASSRSTRSSYEQYF.

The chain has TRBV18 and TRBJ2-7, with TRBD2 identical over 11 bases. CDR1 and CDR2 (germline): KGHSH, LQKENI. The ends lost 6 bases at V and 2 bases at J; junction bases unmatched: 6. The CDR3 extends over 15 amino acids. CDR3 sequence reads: CASSPKTSGAYEQYF. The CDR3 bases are TGTGCCAGCTCGCCGAAGACTAGCGGGGCCTACGAGCAGTACTTC.

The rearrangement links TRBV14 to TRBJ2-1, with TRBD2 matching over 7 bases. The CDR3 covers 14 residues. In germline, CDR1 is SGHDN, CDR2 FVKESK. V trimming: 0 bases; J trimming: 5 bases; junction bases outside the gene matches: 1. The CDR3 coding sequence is TGTGCCAGCAGCCAAGACGGGACTAACAATGAGCAGTTCTTC. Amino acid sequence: CASSQDGTNNEQFF.

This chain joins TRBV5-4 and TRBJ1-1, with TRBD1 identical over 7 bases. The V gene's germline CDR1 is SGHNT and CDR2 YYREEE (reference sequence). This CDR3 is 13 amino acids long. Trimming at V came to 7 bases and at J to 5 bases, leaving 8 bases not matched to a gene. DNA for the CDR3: TGTGCCAGCCGATATAGGGGGCAGACTGAAGCTTTCTTT. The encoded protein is CASRYRGQTEAFF. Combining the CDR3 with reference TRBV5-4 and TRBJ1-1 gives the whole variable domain ETGVTQSPTHLIKTRGQQVTLRCSSQSGHNTVSWYQQALGQGPQFIFQYYREEENGRGNFPPRFSGLQFPNYSSELNVNALELDDSALYLCASRYRGQTEAFFGQGTRLTVV.

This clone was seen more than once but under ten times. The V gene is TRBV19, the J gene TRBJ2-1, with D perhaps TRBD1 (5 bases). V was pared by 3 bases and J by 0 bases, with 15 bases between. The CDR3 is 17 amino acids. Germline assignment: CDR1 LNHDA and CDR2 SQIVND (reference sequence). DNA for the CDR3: TGTGCCAGTAGTATTCGTACAGGCGAGAGCTCCTACAATGAGCAGTTCTTC. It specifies CASSIRTGESSYNEQFF.

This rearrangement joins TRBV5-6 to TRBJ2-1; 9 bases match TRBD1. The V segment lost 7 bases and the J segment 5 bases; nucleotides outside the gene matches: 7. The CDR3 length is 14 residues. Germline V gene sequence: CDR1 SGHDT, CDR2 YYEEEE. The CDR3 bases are TGTGCCAGCGGCAACAGGGGGCCGGACAATGAGCAGTTCTTC. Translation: CASGNRGPDNEQFF.

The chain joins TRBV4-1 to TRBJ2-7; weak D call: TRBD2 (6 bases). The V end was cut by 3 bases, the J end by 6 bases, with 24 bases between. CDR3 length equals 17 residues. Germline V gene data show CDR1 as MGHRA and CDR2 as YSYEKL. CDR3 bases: TGCGCCAGCAGCCAGCCCCCTGGGACTTCTCTCGGGGGCGAGCAGTACTTC. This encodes CASSQPPGTSLGGEQYF.

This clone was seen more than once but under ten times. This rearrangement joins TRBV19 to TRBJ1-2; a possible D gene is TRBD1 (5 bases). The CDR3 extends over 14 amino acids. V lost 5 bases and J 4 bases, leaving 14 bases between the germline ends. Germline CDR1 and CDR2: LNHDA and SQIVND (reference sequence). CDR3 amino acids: CASSGYRGGYGYTF. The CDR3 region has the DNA TGTGCCAGTAGTGGGTACCGGGGGGGCTATGGCTACACCTTC.

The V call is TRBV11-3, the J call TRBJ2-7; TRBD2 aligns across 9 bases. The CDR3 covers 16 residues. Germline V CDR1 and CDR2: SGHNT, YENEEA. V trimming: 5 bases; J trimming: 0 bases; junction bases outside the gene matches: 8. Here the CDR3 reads CASSIPAGGISYEQYF. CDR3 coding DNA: TGTGCCAGCAGCATTCCAGCGGGAGGAATCTCCTACGAGCAGTACTTC.

Written as DNA, the CDR3 is TGTGCCAGCACCCCCGTGCGGGAGGCCTACAATGAGCAGTTCTTC. Amino acids: CASTPVREAYNEQFF. The V call is TRBV7-2, the J call TRBJ2-1, with TRBD2 matching 8 bases. Losses at the gene ends were 7 bases for V and 2 bases for J; bases not matched to a gene: 7. This CDR3 has 15 residues. The germline gives CDR1 SGHTA, CDR2 FQGNSA.

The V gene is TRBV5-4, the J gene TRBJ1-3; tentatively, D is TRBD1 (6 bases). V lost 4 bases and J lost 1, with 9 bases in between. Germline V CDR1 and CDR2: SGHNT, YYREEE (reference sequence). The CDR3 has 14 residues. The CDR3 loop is CASSETGSGNTIYF. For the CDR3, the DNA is TGTGCCAGCAGCGAGACAGGATCTGGAAACACCATATATTTT.

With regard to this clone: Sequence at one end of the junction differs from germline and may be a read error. CDR3 coding DNA: TGCCTTTTTTTTAGCGGGAGTTGGTTCTTC. It encodes CLFFSGSWFF. This chain uses TRBV30 with TRBJ2-1; 9 bases map to TRBD2. Germline loops: CDR1 GTSNPN, CDR2 SVGIG (reference sequence). CDR3 length: 10 residues.

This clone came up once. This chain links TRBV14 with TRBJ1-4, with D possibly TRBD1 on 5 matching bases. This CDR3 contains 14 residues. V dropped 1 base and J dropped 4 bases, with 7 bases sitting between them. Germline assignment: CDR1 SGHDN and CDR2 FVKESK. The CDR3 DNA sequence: TGTGCCAGCAGCCAAGCAGGGTTTAATGAAAAACTGTTTTTT. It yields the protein CASSQAGFNEKLFF.

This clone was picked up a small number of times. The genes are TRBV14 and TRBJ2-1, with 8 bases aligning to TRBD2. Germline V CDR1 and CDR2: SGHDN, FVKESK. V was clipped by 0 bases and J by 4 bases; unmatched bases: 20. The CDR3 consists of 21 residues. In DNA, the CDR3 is TGTGCCAGCAGCCAAGAACTCTCGACTAGCGACACGAAGGGGGTATACAATGAGCAGTTCTTC. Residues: CASSQELSTSDTKGVYNEQFF.

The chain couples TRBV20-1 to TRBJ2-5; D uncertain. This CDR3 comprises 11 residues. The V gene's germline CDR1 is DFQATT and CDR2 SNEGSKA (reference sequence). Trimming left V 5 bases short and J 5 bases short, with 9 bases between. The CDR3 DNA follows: TGCAGTGCTCCCAGGCTGGAGACCCAGTACTTC. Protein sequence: CSAPRLETQYF.

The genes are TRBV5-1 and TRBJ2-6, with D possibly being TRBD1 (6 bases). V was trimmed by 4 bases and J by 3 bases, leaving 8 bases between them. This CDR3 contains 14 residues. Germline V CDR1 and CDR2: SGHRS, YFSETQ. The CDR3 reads CASSHRDGANVLTF. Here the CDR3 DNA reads TGCGCCAGCAGCCACAGGGATGGGGCCAACGTCCTGACTTTC.

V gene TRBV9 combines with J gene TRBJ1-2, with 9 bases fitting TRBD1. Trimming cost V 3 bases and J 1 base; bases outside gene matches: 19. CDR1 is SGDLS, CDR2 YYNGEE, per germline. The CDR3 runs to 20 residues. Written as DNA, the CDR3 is TGTGCCAGCAGCGCCCTCAAACGATTCGGGACAGGGAAGGATAACTATGGCTACACCTTC. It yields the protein CASSALKRFGTGKDNYGYTF. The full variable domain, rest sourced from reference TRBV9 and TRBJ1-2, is DSGVTQTPKHLITATGQRVTLRCSPRSGDLSVYWYQQSLDQGLQFLIQYYNGEERAKGNILERFSAQQFPDLHSELNLSSLELGDSALYFCASSALKRFGTGKDNYGYTFGSGTRLTVV.

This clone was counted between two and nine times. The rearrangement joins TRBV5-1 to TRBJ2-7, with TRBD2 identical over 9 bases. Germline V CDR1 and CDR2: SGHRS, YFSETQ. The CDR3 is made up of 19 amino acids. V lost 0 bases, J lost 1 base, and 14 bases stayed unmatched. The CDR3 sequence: CASSLGLAGNHPGSYEQYF. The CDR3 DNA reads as TGCGCCAGCAGCTTGGGGCTAGCGGGGAATCATCCGGGATCCTACGAGCAGTACTTC.

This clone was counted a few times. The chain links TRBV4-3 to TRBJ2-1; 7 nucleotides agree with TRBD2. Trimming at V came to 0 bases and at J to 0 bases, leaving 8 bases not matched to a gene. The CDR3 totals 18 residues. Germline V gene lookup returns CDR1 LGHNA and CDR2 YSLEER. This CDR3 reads CASSQDWLAASSYNEQFF. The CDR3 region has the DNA TGCGCCAGCAGCCAAGATTGGCTAGCGGCAAGCTCCTACAATGAGCAGTTCTTC.

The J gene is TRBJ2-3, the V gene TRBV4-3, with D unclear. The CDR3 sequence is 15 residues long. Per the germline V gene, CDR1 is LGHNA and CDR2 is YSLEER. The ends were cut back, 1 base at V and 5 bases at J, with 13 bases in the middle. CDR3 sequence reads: CASSQGSDPIDTQYF. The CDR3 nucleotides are TGCGCCAGCAGCCAAGGGAGCGACCCAATAGATACGCAGTATTTT.

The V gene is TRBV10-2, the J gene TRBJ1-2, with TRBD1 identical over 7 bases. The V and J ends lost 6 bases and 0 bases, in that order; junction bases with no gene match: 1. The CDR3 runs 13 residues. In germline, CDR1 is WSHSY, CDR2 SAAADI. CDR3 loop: CASRTGTNYGYTF. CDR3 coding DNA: TGCGCCAGCAGGACAGGGACTAACTATGGCTACACCTTC.

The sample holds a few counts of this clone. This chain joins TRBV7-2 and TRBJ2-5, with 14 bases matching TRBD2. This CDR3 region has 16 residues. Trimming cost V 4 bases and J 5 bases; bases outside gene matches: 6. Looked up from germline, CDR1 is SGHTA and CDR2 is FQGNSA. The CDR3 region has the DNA TGTGCCAGCAGCTCGACTAGCGGGAGGGCCTGGGAGACCCAGTACTTC. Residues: CASSSTSGRAWETQYF.

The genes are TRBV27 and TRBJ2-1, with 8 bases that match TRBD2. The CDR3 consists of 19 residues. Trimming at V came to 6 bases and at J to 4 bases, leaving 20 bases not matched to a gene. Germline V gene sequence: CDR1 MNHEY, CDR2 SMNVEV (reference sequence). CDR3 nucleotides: TGTGCCAGCAGACCCACGGGCGAGGGGGTAGCGGGAATGTACAATGAGCAGTTCTTC. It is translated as CASRPTGEGVAGMYNEQFF.

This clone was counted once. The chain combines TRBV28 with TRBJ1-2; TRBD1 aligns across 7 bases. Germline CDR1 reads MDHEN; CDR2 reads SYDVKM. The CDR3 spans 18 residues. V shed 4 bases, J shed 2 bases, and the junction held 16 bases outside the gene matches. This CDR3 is CASSSPRKGADENYGYTF. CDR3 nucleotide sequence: TGTGCCAGCAGTTCCCCCCGGAAGGGGGCGGACGAGAACTATGGCTACACCTTC.